This T cell receptor (beta chain) was observed in a study of blood T cell repertoires in COVID-19. Study-wide background: The study drew acute and convalescent COVID-19 samples from the United States, Italy and Spain.

Data came from immunoSEQ multiplex PCR; TCRdb stores just in-frame clones and leaves some out. The table shows over 200,000 clones, with about 88% occurring only once. CDR3 length: 16 residues. The V gene end was trimmed by 0 bases and the J gene end by 3 bases; junction bases not matched to a gene: 8. From germline, CDR1 is MNHEY and CDR2 SVGAGI. Sequenced material: peripheral blood. The V gene is TRBV6-5, the J gene TRBJ2-7, with 7 nucleotides matching TRBD1. The receptor was isolated from a woman aged 60-75 years with acute or convalescent COVID-19. CDR3 region: CASSYSATGTFYEQYF. The CDR3 DNA reads as TGTGCCAGCAGTTACTCCGCGACAGGGACCTTCTACGAGCAGTACTTC.